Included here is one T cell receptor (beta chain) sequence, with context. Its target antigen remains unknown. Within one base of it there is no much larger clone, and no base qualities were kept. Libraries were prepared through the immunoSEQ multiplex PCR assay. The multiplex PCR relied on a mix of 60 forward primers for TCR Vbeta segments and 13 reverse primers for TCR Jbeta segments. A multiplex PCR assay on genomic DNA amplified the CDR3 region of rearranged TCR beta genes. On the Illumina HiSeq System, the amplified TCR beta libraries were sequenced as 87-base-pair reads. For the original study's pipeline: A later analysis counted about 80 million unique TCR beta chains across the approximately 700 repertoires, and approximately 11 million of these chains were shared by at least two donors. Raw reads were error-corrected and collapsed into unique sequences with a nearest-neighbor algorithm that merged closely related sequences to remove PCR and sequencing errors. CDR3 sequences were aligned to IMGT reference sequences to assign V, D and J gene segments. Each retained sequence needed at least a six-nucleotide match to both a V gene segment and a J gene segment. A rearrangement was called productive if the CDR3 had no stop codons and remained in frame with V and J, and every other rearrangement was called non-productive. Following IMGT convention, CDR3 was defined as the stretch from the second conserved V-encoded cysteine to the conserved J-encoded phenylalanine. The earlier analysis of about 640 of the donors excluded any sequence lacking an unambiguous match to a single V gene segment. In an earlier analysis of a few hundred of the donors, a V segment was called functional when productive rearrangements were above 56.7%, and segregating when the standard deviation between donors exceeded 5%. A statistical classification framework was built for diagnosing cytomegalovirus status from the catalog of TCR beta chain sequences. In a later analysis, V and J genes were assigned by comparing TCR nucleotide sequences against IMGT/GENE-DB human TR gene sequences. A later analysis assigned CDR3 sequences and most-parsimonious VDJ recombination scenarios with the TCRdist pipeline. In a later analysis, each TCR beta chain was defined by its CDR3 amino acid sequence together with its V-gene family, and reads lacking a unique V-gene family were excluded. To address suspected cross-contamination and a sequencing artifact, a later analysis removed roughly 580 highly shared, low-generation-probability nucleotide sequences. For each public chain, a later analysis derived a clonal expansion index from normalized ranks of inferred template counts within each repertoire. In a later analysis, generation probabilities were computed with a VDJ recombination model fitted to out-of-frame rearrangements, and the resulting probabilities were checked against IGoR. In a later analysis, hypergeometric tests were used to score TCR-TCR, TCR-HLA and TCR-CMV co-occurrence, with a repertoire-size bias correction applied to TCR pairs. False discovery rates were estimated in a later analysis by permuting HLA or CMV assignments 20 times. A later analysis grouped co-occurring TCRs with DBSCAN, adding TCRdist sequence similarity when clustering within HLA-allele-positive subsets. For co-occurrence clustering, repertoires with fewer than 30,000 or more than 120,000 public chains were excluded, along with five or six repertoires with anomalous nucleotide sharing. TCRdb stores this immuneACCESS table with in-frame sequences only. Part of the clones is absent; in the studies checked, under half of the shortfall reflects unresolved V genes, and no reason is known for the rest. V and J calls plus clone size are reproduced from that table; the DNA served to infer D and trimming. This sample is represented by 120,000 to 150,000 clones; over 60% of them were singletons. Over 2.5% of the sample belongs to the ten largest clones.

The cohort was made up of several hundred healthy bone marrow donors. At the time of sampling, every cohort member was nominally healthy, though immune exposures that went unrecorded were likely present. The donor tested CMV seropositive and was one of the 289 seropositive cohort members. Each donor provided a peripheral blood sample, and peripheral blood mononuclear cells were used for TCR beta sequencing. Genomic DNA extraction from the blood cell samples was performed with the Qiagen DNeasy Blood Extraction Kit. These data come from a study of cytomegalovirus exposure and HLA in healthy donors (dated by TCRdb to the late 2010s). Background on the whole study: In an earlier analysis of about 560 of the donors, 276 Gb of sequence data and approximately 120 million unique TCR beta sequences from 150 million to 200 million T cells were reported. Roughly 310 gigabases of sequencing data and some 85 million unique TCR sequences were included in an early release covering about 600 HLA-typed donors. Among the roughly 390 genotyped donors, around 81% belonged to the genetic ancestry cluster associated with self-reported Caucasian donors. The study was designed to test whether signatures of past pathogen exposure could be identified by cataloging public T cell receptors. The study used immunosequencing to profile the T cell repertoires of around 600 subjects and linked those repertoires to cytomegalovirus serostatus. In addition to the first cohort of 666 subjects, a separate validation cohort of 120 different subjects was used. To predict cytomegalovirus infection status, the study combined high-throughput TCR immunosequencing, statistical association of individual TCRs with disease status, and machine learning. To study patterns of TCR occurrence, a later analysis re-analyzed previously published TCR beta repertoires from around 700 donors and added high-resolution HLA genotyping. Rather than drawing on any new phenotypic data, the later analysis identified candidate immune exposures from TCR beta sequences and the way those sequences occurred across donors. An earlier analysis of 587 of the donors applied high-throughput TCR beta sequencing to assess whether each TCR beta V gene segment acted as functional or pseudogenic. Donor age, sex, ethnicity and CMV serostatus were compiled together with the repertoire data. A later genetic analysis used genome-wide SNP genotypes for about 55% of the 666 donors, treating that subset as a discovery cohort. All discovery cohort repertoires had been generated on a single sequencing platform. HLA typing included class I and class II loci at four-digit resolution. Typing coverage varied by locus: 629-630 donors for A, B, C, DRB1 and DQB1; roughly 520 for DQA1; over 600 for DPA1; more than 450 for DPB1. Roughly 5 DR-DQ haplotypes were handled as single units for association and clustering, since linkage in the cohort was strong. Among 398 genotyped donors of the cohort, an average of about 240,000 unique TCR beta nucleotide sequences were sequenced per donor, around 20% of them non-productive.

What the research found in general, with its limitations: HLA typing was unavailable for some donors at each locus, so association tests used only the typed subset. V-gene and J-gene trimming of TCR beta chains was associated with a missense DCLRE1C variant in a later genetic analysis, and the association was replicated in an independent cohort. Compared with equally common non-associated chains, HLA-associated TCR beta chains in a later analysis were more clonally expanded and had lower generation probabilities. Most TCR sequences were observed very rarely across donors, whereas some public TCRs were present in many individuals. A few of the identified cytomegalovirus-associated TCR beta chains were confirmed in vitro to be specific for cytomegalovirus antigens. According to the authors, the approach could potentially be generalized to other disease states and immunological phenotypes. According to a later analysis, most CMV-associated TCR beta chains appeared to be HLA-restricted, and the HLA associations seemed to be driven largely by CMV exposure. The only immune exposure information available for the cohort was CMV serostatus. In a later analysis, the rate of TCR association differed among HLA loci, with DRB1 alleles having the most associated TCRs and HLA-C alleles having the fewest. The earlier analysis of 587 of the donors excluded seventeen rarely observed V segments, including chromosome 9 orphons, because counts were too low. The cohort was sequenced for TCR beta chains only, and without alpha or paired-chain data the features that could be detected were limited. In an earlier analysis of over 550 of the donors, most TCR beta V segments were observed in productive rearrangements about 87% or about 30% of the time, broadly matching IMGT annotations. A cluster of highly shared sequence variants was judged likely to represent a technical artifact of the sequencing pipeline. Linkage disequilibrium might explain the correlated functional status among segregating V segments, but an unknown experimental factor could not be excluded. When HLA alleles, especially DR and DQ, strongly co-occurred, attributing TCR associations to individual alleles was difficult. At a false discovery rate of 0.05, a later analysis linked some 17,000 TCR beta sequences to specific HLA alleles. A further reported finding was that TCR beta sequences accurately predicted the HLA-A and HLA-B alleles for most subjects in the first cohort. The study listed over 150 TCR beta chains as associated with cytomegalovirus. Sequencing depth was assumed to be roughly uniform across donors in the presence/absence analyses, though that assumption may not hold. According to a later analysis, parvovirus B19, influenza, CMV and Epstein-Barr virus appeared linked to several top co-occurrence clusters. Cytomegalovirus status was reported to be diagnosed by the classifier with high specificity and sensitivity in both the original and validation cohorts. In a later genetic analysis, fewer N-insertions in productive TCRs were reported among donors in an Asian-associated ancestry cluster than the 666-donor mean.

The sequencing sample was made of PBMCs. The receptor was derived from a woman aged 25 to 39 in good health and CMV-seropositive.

CDR3 loop: CASRGVPAGVRKTQYF. In nucleotides, the sequence is TGCGCCAGCAGAGGGGTCCCAGCGGGAGTGAGGAAGACCCAGTACTTC. The rearranged segments are TRBV5-1 and TRBJ2-5; 8 central bases correspond to TRBD2. Via the germline V gene, CDR1 is SGHRS and CDR2 YFSETQ. The V end gives up 5 bases and the J end 6 bases, leaving 15 bases in the junction not matched to a gene. The CDR3 runs 16 amino acids, cysteine and phenylalanine included. The only DNA kept is the CDR3, 48 bases in frame from the first base.